This TCR beta chain was found in a study of cytomegalovirus exposure and HLA in healthy donors. Findings of the study overall: It was likely that a cluster of highly shared sequence variants was a sequencing artifact. Some V segments, including TRBV6-2 and TRBV6-3, were excluded as indistinguishable. In a later analysis, a genetic analysis reported fewer productive-TCR N-insertions in an Asian-associated ancestry cluster than the cohort average.

Details on this clone: Antigen specificity is unknown.

The length of the CDR3 is 14 residues. Germline assignment: CDR1 SGHVS and CDR2 FNYEAQ. Trimming removed 4 bases at V and 3 bases at J, with 7 bases between. PCR primers comprised 60 Vbeta and 13 Jbeta primers. Produced via immunoSEQ multiplex PCR; TCRdb's table is partial and in-frame only. The sample includes some 130,000 clones, 65% to 90% of them seen just once. Donors sampled were nominally healthy, though unrecorded immune exposures were likely. Sequencing was carried out using PBMCs. The source of this sequence is a girl aged 2-10 years in good health and CMV-seronegative. The rearrangement joins TRBV7-6 to TRBJ1-6, with unresolved D. The CDR3 spells CASSSTDYNSPLHF. In nucleotides, the CDR3 is TGTGCCAGCAGCTCTACCGACTATAATTCACCCCTCCACTTT.